Below are 27 T cell receptor beta chains sequenced from a single sample in a study of molecular identifiers for immune sequencing clone quantification. MiXCR, applied by TCRdb to the PCR reads, yields one record per CDR3 protein. The table lists 460,000 or so distinct CDR3 sequences, over 20% of them singletons. The specimen sequenced was naive CD8+ T cells from blood, with Jurkat cell RNA spiked in. The subset denotes: FACS-sorted CD8+CD4-CCR7+CD45RA+ naive T cells. These receptors all come from a human donor in good health. Some libraries in this study had Jurkat cell RNA spiked in.

This clonotype was seen repeatedly, ten times or more. The J gene is TRBJ2-5, the V gene TRBV4-3, with D perhaps TRBD1 (5 bases). The CDR3 totals 18 residues. Germline V gene sequence: CDR1 LGHNA, CDR2 YSLEER. V lost 0 bases and J 4 bases, leaving 21 bases between the germline ends. This chain's CDR3 is CASSQDVSGRVFPETQYF. The CDR3 bases are TGCGCCAGCAGCCAAGATGTTTCGGGCAGGGTATTCCCAGAGACCCAGTACTTC.

On this clonotype: One base away lies a much larger clone, so this may be a sequencing read error. The V and J genes are TRBV2 and TRBJ2-7, with a weak D call TRBD2 (6 bases). Trimming left V 3 bases short and J 0 bases short, with 12 bases between. The CDR3 is 15 amino acids. Looked up from germline, CDR1 is SNHLY and CDR2 is FYNNEI. The CDR3 DNA follows: TGTGCCAGCAGTGATTTGGAGGGGACCTCCTACGAGCAGTACTTC. This gives the protein CASSDLEGTSYEQYF. The complete variable domain, with remaining parts taken from reference TRBV2 and TRBJ2-7, reads EPEVTQTPSHQVTQMGQEVILRCVPISNHLYFYWYRQILGQKVEFLVSFYNNEISEKSEIFDDQFSVERPDGSNFTLKIRSTKLEDSAMYFCASSDLEGTSYEQYFGPGTRLTVT.

The rearrangement links TRBV6-1 to TRBJ2-7; perhaps TRBD2 as D (6 bases). The CDR3 covers 16 residues. Per germline, CDR1 MNHNS and CDR2 SASEGT. V lost 8 bases to trimming and J lost 1 base, with 21 bases between them. CDR3 nucleotide sequence: TGTGCCAGCTTGGGGTTCGGGCTAGCGATATCCTACGAGCAGTACTTC. It yields the protein CASLGFGLAISYEQYF.

The table lists this clonotype with many counts. The junction shows a germline mismatch at one end, possibly a read error. The V call is TRBV12-3 or TRBV12-4, the J call TRBJ2-7, with D possibly TRBD2 on 6 matching bases. The CDR3 has 14 residues. The CDR3 loop is CASSLAGRTYEQYF. The CDR3 bases are TGTGCCAGCAGCTTAGCCGGGAGAACCTACGAGCAGTACTTC.

The genes are TRBV20-1 and TRBJ2-7, with D unclear. Germline lookup yields CDR1 DFQATT and CDR2 SNEGSKA (reference sequence). The CDR3 extends over 11 amino acids. Trimming shortened V by 3 bases and J by 6 bases, and 9 bases separated the two germline ends. CDR3 sequence: CSASKNLEQYF. The DNA for the CDR3 is TGCAGTGCTAGTAAGAACCTCGAGCAGTACTTC.

This clonotype was seen many times. J is TRBJ2-3 and V is TRBV28; D gene unclear. Germline-derived CDR1 and CDR2 are MDHEN and SYDVKM. V lost 5 bases to trimming and J lost 3 bases, with 12 bases between them. The CDR3 has 14 residues. Written as DNA, the CDR3 is TGTGCCAGCAGTCGCTCCCAGAGGACAGATACGCAGTATTTT. Translation: CASSRSQRTDTQYF.

The chain carries TRBV20-1 and TRBJ1-2; TRBD1 agrees at 8 bases. CDR3 length: 14 residues. Germline lookup yields CDR1 DFQATT and CDR2 SNEGSKA (reference sequence). J gave up 2 bases and V 6 bases, and 8 bases lay outside the gene matches. CDR3 nucleotide sequence: TGCAGTGCCCCACCGACAGGGGAAAACTATGGCTACACCTTC. Its translation: CSAPPTGENYGYTF.

The chain is built from TRBV15 and TRBJ1-6; no clear D gene. The CDR3 runs to 16 residues. Trimming took 5 bases from V and 0 from J, leaving 11 bases between them. CDR1 and CDR2 from the germline V gene are LNHNV and YYDKDF (reference sequence). CDR3 sequence (DNA): TGTGCCACCAGCGCCCGACCGAGCTCCTATAATTCACCCCTCCACTTT. This gives the protein CATSARPSSYNSPLHF.

This clonotype has only a few counts. The chain couples TRBV4-3 to TRBJ2-2, with TRBD2 matching over 9 bases. CDR3 length: 17 residues. CDR1 LGHNA and CDR2 YSLEER come from the germline V gene. Trimming removed 0 bases from V and 6 bases from J; junction bases left unmatched: 8. Written as DNA, the CDR3 is TGCGCCAGCAGCCAAGATAGAGGCGGGGGGGCGGCCGGGGAGCTGTTTTTT. Translated: CASSQDRGGGAAGELFF.

This clonotype has a handful of counts. The gene calls are TRBV10-2 and TRBJ2-5, with 9 bases matching TRBD2. V lost 4 bases, J lost 2 bases, and 2 bases stayed unmatched. The CDR3 is 14 amino acids. The germline gives CDR1 WSHSY, CDR2 SAAADI. As DNA, the CDR3 is TGCGCCAGCAGTGGGACTAGCGTTCAAGAGACCCAGTACTTC. This encodes CASSGTSVQETQYF.

This clonotype was recorded at least ten times. The genes are TRBV7-9 and TRBJ2-6; D is unclear. The CDR3 has 15 residues. The V gene's germline CDR1 is SEHNR and CDR2 FQNEAQ (reference sequence). Trimming shortened V by 5 bases and J by 2 bases, and 10 bases separated the two germline ends. The CDR3: CASSPSDAGANVLTF. CDR3 nucleotides: TGTGCCAGCAGCCCCAGTGATGCTGGGGCCAACGTCCTGACTTTC.

The V gene is TRBV7-3, the J gene TRBJ2-3; no definite D call. This CDR3 has 15 amino acids. V dropped 6 bases and J dropped 2 bases, with 15 bases sitting between them. Germline CDR1 SGHTA, CDR2 FQGTGA. In DNA, the CDR3 is TGTGCCAGCAGTACAGTGGGCTCTTCCACAGATACGCAGTATTTT. Its protein product is CASSTVGSSTDTQYF.

This clonotype came up a few times. The rearrangement uses TRBV6-6 and TRBJ1-5, with 8 bases fitting TRBD1. Germline V lookup: CDR1 MNHNY, CDR2 SVGAGI (reference sequence). The CDR3 extends over 15 amino acids. With 7 bases clipped from V and 4 bases from J, the junction kept 9 bases outside the gene matches. CDR3 in amino acids: CASTTTTGGNQPQHF. CDR3 DNA sequence: TGTGCCAGCACCACTACCACAGGGGGAAATCAGCCCCAGCATTTT.

This clonotype was counted at least ten times. The genes are TRBV6-6 and TRBJ2-7; tentative D call: TRBD1 (6 bases). Trimming cost V 0 bases and J 7 bases, with 13 bases left between them. Germline CDR1 MNHNY, CDR2 SVGAGI (reference sequence). The CDR3 consists of 14 residues. The CDR3 nucleotides read TGTGCCAGCAGTTACTCAGCCAGGGGTGGTGAGCAGTACTTC. Translated, it gives CASSYSARGGEQYF.

This clonotype was observed a handful of times. The CDR3 loop reads CSARDVSSYEQYF. In DNA, the CDR3 is TGCAGTGCTAGAGACGTAAGTAGCTACGAGCAGTACTTC. The chain carries TRBV20-1 and TRBJ2-7; no clear D. The CDR3 is 13 residues long. Looked up from germline, CDR1 is DFQATT and CDR2 is SNEGSKA (reference sequence). V was pared by 0 bases and J by 3 bases, with 9 bases between.

V is TRBV12-3 or TRBV12-4 and J is TRBJ2-1; 8 bases agree with TRBD1. V was pared by 5 bases and J by 5 bases, with 5 bases of the junction left unmatched. The CDR3 runs 14 residues. The CDR3 sequence is CASSPWTGNNEQFF. CDR3 sequence (DNA): TGTGCCAGCAGTCCCTGGACAGGGAACAATGAGCAGTTCTTC.

There are many counts of this clonotype. This rearrangement joins TRBV14 to TRBJ2-6; D possibly corresponds to TRBD1 (5 bases). Trimming pared 2 bases from V and 0 bases from J, leaving 14 bases between. This CDR3 is built from 18 residues. CDR1 and CDR2 (germline): SGHDN, FVKESK. CDR3 protein: CASSQPSIQVSGANVLTF. CDR3 bases: TGTGCCAGCAGCCAACCATCGATACAGGTCTCTGGGGCCAACGTCCTGACTTTC.

In this sample, this clonotype turned up many times. The genes are TRBV7-2 and TRBJ2-3, with D hard to call. The CDR3 has 13 amino acids. CDR1 and CDR2 (germline): SGHTA, FQGNSA. V dropped 5 bases and J dropped 4 bases, with 10 bases sitting between them. The CDR3 spells CASSPTDADTQYF. For the CDR3, the DNA is TGTGCCAGCAGCCCGACCGATGCAGATACGCAGTATTTT.

The V and J genes are TRBV27 and TRBJ2-7, with TRBD1 as a possible D gene (6 bases). This CDR3 contains 15 residues. Germline CDR1 and CDR2: MNHEY and SMNVEV (reference sequence). V lost 6 bases and J lost 6, with 21 bases in between. CDR3 sequence reads: CASSLLGGGPSEQYF. CDR3 DNA sequence: TGTGCCAGCAGCCTGCTTGGGGGCGGGCCCTCCGAGCAGTACTTC.

V and J are TRBV5-1 and TRBJ2-4, with 7 nucleotides matching TRBD2. The CDR3 totals 16 residues. The V gene's germline CDR1 is SGHRS and CDR2 YFSETQ. Trimming cost V 2 bases and J 3 bases; bases outside gene matches: 8. The CDR3 DNA reads TGCGCCAGCAGCTTCCCGCCGGGGGGAAACAAAAACATTCAGTACTTC. Amino acid sequence: CASSFPPGGNKNIQYF.

There are a few counts of this clonotype. The chain joins TRBV4-3 to TRBJ2-3, with TRBD1 matching 8 bases. This CDR3 comprises 17 residues. Per the germline V gene, CDR1 is LGHNA and CDR2 is YSLEER. V dropped 5 bases and J dropped 0; count of bases not matched to a gene: 10. The CDR3 region has the DNA TGCGCCAGCAGCTACGTGACAGGGGACGAGAGCACAGATACGCAGTATTTT. This sequence encodes CASSYVTGDESTDTQYF.

Here the CDR3 DNA reads TGTGCCAGCAGCTTAATAGGGGAGGAAGGGGAGCTGTTTTTT. Protein: CASSLIGEEGELFF. This chain uses TRBV7-3 with TRBJ2-2; possible D gene TRBD2, 6 bases. The V end was cut by 1 base, the J end by 8 bases, with 11 bases between. From germline, CDR1 is SGHTA and CDR2 FQGTGA. CDR3 length: 14 residues.

This clonotype was detected once. A much larger clonotype is one base distant, so this may be a read error. The chain carries TRBV19 and TRBJ1-5; TRBD1 is a possible D gene (6 bases). The CDR3 has 14 amino acids. Germline V CDR1 and CDR2: LNHDA, SQIVND (reference sequence). With 8 bases removed from V and 6 bases from J, the gap between germline ends came to 17 bases. CDR3 residues: CASGTWDTGQPQHF. For the CDR3, the DNA is TGTGCCAGTGGTACCTGGGACACCGGTCAGCCCCAGCATTTT.

This clonotype was counted ten times or more. The chain has TRBV10-3 and TRBJ1-1; weak D call: TRBD1 (6 bases). V was cut by 2 bases and J by 4 bases, with 11 bases left in between. The CDR3 has 14 amino acids. CDR1 ENHRY and CDR2 SYGVKD come from the germline V gene. This CDR3 reads CAISEMGARTEAFF. The CDR3 DNA sequence: TGTGCCATCAGTGAGATGGGGGCCCGCACTGAAGCTTTCTTT.

This clonotype was observed many times. The rearrangement uses TRBV29-1 and TRBJ2-3; D perhaps matches TRBD1 (6 bases). Germline V gene sequence: CDR1 SQVTM, CDR2 ANQGSEA. The V and J ends lost 7 bases and 9 bases respectively, with 23 bases between them. CDR3 length equals 14 residues. CDR3 region: CSADPGHGLGTQYF. In DNA, the CDR3 is TGCAGCGCAGATCCGGGACATGGCCTCGGGACGCAGTATTTT.

The chain carries TRBV4-1 and TRBJ1-5; no clear D gene. V dropped 5 bases and J dropped 9 bases, with 17 bases sitting between them. This CDR3 comprises 14 residues. Germline CDR1 MGHRA, CDR2 YSYEKL. In nucleotides, the CDR3 is TGCGCCAGCAGCGAAGGCCCAGGTGTCGGGCCCCAGCATTTT. It codes for CASSEGPGVGPQHF.

This chain connects TRBV4-2 to TRBJ1-1, with unresolved D. The V gene lost 4 bases and the J gene lost 4 bases, with 10 bases spanning the gap. Looked up from germline, CDR1 is LGHNA and CDR2 is YNFKEQ. This CDR3 has 13 amino acids. The CDR3 protein is CASSRILGTEAFF. The CDR3 nucleotides are TGTGCCAGCAGCCGGATACTGGGCACTGAAGCTTTCTTT.